This passage covers 25 T cell receptor beta chains from one sample sequenced in a study of T cells after yellow fever vaccination. TCRdb used MiXCR to reprocess the 5' RACE reads, holding one entry per CDR3 protein. The repertoire holds about 68,000 distinct CDR3 sequences, with more than 6.5% as singletons. This specimen was CD8+ T cells sorted from PBMCs, taken around 45 days after the first yellow fever vaccination. All receptors come from a young man who received the YFV17D yellow fever vaccine.

This clonotype has just a few counts. The chain couples TRBV5-1 to TRBJ2-7; D perhaps matches TRBD1 (5 bases). V gave up 0 bases and J gave up 4 bases, with 11 bases separating them. The V gene's germline CDR1 is SGHRS and CDR2 YFSETQ. CDR3 length equals 14 residues. The CDR3 nucleotides read TGCGCCAGCAGCTTGGATCGGACAAGATACGAGCAGTACTTC. Protein: CASSLDRTRYEQYF.

This clonotype appeared a few times. V is TRBV15 and J is TRBJ2-7; 8 nucleotides match TRBD1. The V and J ends lost 1 base and 3 bases, in that order; junction bases with no gene match: 2. Germline assignment: CDR1 LNHNV and CDR2 YYDKDF (reference sequence). The CDR3 is made up of 14 amino acids. The CDR3 DNA is TGTGCCACCAGCAGAGCCGACAGGGGCTACGAGCAGTACGTC. Amino acids: CATSRADRGYEQYV.

In its sample, this clonotype was seen many times. This sequence joins TRBV10-3 and TRBJ2-5, with D perhaps being TRBD1 or TRBD2 (6 bases each). The CDR3 consists of 14 residues. Trimming removed 3 bases from V and 7 bases from J, with 15 bases in between. The V gene's germline CDR1 is ENHRY and CDR2 SYGVKD. CDR3 in DNA: TGTGCCATCAGTGAAGCGATAGGGGGGCCGACCCAGTACTTC. Translating it yields CAISEAIGGPTQYF.

The table lists this clonotype with many counts. The chain joins TRBV5-1 to TRBJ2-1; D gene unclear. V was cut by 1 base and J by 5 bases, with 16 bases left in between. The CDR3 loop spans 16 amino acids. CDR1 and CDR2 from the germline V gene are SGHRS and YFSETQ. The CDR3, as DNA: TGCGCCAGCAGCTTGCCTGTACTGGTGGCCAACAATGAGCAGTTCTTC. It translates to CASSLPVLVANNEQFF.

This clonotype occurred many times. The V and J genes are TRBV6-4 and TRBJ2-6; TRBD2 is a possible D gene (6 bases). The V end was cut by 7 bases, the J end by 0 bases, with 19 bases between. Germline V gene sequence: CDR1 MRHNA, CDR2 SNTAGT. This CDR3 comprises 18 residues. CDR3 coding DNA: TGTGCCAGCACACCTTCGGGAGCTTCCCTCTCTGGGGCCAACGTCCTGACTTTC. Translating it yields CASTPSGASLSGANVLTF.

This clonotype turned up a few times. The chain couples TRBV4-1 to TRBJ2-5; a weak D match, TRBD2 (6 bases). With 0 bases removed from V and 2 bases from J, the gap between germline ends came to 16 bases. The CDR3 sequence is 17 residues long. CDR1 and CDR2 (germline): MGHRA, YSYEKL. The CDR3 is CASSQDPPGTAQETQYF. As DNA, the CDR3 is TGCGCCAGCAGCCAAGATCCTCCCGGGACTGCTCAAGAGACCCAGTACTTC.

There are many counts of this clonotype. The rearrangement uses TRBV4-1 and TRBJ2-7; 8 bases match TRBD1. This CDR3 region has 13 residues. J gave up 5 bases and V 1 base, and 1 base lay outside the gene matches. Germline V gene lookup returns CDR1 MGHRA and CDR2 YSYEKL. CDR3 DNA: TGCGCCAGCAGCCAAGTCAGGGGGCACGAGCAGTACTTC. Encoded protein: CASSQVRGHEQYF.

This clonotype was counted many times. The rearrangement links TRBV27 to TRBJ2-1; D may correspond to TRBD1 or TRBD2 (5 bases each). Trimming stripped 7 bases from V and 12 bases from J, with 13 bases between. Germline CDR1 is MNHEY and CDR2 is SMNVEV (reference sequence). The CDR3 totals 11 residues. CDR3 DNA: TGTGCCAGCAACCACGGGGCACGGCAGTTCTTC. It translates to CASNHGARQFF.

This clonotype has ten or more counts. The chain uses TRBV10-3 and TRBJ2-3; D is unresolved. The CDR3 spans 14 residues. The germline V gene has CDR1 ENHRY and CDR2 SYGVKD. Deletions cut 3 bases from V and 4 bases from J, with 11 bases between. The CDR3 here is CAISETRLSDTQYF. In DNA, the CDR3 is TGTGCCATCAGTGAAACGAGACTGTCAGATACGCAGTATTTT.

In this sample, this clonotype turned up many times. This sequence joins TRBV6-5 and TRBJ2-5; possible D gene TRBD1, 7 bases. Trimming removed 7 bases at V and 2 bases at J, with 11 bases between. The length of the CDR3 is 13 residues. Germline CDR1 and CDR2: MNHEY and SVGAGI. The CDR3 is CASIGGQQETQYF. Written as DNA, the CDR3 is TGTGCCAGCATCGGGGGACAGCAAGAGACCCAGTACTTC.

This clonotype was seen many times. This chain uses TRBV6-4 with TRBJ2-2; TRBD1 aligns across 8 bases. Looked up from germline, CDR1 is MRHNA and CDR2 is SNTAGT. Trimming cost V 11 bases and J 0 bases; bases outside gene matches: 20. The CDR3 is 19 amino acids. CDR3 residues: CASHTRTGLRFSNTGELFF. The CDR3 bases are TGTGCCTCACACACACGGACAGGGCTGAGATTTTCGAACACCGGGGAGCTGTTTTTT.

This clonotype appeared a few times. The rearrangement links TRBV12-3 or TRBV12-4 to TRBJ2-3; D might be TRBD1 (6 bases). This CDR3 spans 14 amino acids. V dropped 7 bases and J dropped 8 bases, with 19 bases sitting between them. CDR3 amino acids: CASTLGGDSGTQYF. In DNA form, the CDR3 reads TGTGCCAGCACCCTAGGGGGAGATTCCGGTACGCAGTATTTT.

This clonotype occurred a few times. The V call is TRBV6-2 or TRBV6-3, the J call TRBJ2-3; 12 positions match TRBD2. Looked up from germline, CDR1 is MNHEY and CDR2 is SVGEGT. The V gene end was trimmed by 6 bases and the J gene end by 14 bases; junction bases not matched to a gene: 12. The CDR3 extends over 14 amino acids. This chain's CDR3 is CASSLTSGGNTLYF. CDR3 sequence (DNA): TGTGCCAGCAGCTTGACTAGCGGGGGTAACACCTTGTATTTT.

In this sample, this clonotype turned up many times. The chain carries TRBV20-1 and TRBJ2-7; 8 bases are shared with TRBD2. Trimming removed 6 bases from V and 2 bases from J; junction bases left unmatched: 12. This CDR3 region has 15 residues. The germline V gene encodes CDR1 DFQATT and CDR2 SNEGSKA (reference sequence). The CDR3 sequence: CSAGGELADTYEQYV. The CDR3 region has the DNA TGCAGTGCCGGAGGTGAACTAGCGGATACCTACGAGCAGTACGTC.

The chain is built from TRBV5-4 and TRBJ2-2; D call uncertain. The germline V and J ends were trimmed by 2 bases and 6 bases, with 11 bases remaining between them. The CDR3 is made up of 14 amino acids. CDR1 is SGHNT, CDR2 YYREEE, per germline (reference sequence). The CDR3 region has the DNA TGTGCCAGCAGCTTTGCGTTGTTGTCCGGGGAGCTGTTTTTT. The encoded protein is CASSFALLSGELFF.

This clonotype was recorded at least ten times. The V call is TRBV29-1, the J call TRBJ2-1, with D perhaps TRBD2 (6 bases). Germline loops: CDR1 SQVTM, CDR2 ANQGSEA. The CDR3 length is 11 residues. V dropped 6 bases and J dropped 10 bases, with 13 bases sitting between them. CDR3 DNA sequence: TGCAGCGTCCCGGAGGGGAAGGAGCAGTTCTTC. Encoded protein: CSVPEGKEQFF.

The table lists this clonotype with many counts. The gene calls are TRBV7-9 and TRBJ2-5; D is possibly TRBD2 (5 bases). Per germline, CDR1 SEHNR and CDR2 FQNEAQ (reference sequence). The CDR3 runs to 14 residues. Between the trimmed V and J ends, which lost 4 bases and 2 bases, there was a span of 11 bases. CDR3 amino acids: CASSSARGQETQYF. DNA for the CDR3: TGTGCCAGCAGCTCTGCCCGGGGACAAGAGACCCAGTACTTC.

The V call is TRBV5-4, the J call TRBJ2-7, with a tentative D call TRBD1 (5 bases). Germline lookup yields CDR1 SGHNT and CDR2 YYREEE (reference sequence). There are 14 residues in the CDR3. The V end was cut by 0 bases, the J end by 2 bases, with 9 bases between. The CDR3 reads CASSLGAGTYEQYV. Here the CDR3 DNA reads TGTGCCAGCAGCTTGGGGGCAGGGACCTACGAGCAGTACGTC.

This clonotype was detected many times. The chain carries TRBV4-3 and TRBJ1-5, with D unclear. The germline V and J ends were trimmed by 0 bases and 0 bases, with 3 bases remaining between them. CDR1 is LGHNA and CDR2 is YSLEER in the germline V gene. The CDR3 runs to 14 residues. Written as DNA, the CDR3 is TGCGCCAGCAGCCAAGATCATAGCAATCAGCCCCAGCATTTT. Translating gives CASSQDHSNQPQHF.

The chain has TRBV6-1 and TRBJ2-7, with D perhaps TRBD1 (7 bases). The germline V and J ends were trimmed by 10 bases and 4 bases, with 20 bases remaining between them. Per the germline V gene, CDR1 is MNHNS and CDR2 is SASEGT. The CDR3 spans 14 residues. The CDR3 sequence: CATRRGQWGYEQYF. The CDR3 DNA reads TGTGCCACCCGGCGGGGACAGTGGGGATACGAGCAGTACTTC.

This clonotype was picked up a small number of times. V is TRBV3-1 and J is TRBJ2-1; TRBD1 might be the D (5 bases). CDR3 length: 17 residues. Germline-derived CDR1 and CDR2 are LGHDT and YNNKEL (reference sequence). Trimming took off 2 bases at V and 0 bases at J, with 14 bases between the two ends. The CDR3 region has the DNA TGTGCCAGCAGCCAACTCATGACAGCGAGCTCCTACAATGAGCAGTTCTTC. It is translated as CASSQLMTASSYNEQFF.

The chain carries TRBV10-3 and TRBJ2-6; the D gene is possibly TRBD1 (6 bases). Germline lookup yields CDR1 ENHRY and CDR2 SYGVKD. This CDR3 has 16 amino acids. The ends were cut back, 4 bases at V and 0 bases at J, with 10 bases in the middle. The CDR3 here is CAISGTASSGANVLTF. In nucleotides, the CDR3 is TGTGCCATCAGTGGGACAGCCAGCTCTGGGGCCAACGTCCTGACTTTC.

This clonotype was recorded many times. The chain combines TRBV27 with TRBJ2-7; TRBD1 agrees at 7 bases. The CDR3 length is 16 residues. Trimming took 6 bases from V and 4 from J; bases not matched to a gene: 15. Germline lookup yields CDR1 MNHEY and CDR2 SMNVEV (reference sequence). The CDR3 spells CASSKTLDRDNYEQYF. CDR3 in DNA: TGTGCCAGCAGCAAAACTCTTGACAGGGATAATTACGAGCAGTACTTC.

The chain links TRBV29-1 to TRBJ2-1; maybe TRBD1 (6 bases). Between the trimmed V and J ends, which lost 5 bases and 0 bases, there was a span of 14 bases. This CDR3 is 15 amino acids long. Germline V gene sequence: CDR1 SQVTM, CDR2 ANQGSEA. Written as DNA, the CDR3 is TGCAGCGTTTGGGGGCGGAAGAGCTCCTACAATGAGCAGTTCTTC. Translated: CSVWGRKSSYNEQFF.

This clonotype was counted many times. The chain carries TRBV5-1 and TRBJ2-1, with D perhaps given as TRBD1 or TRBD2 (5 bases each). This CDR3 is built from 15 residues. The germline V and J ends were trimmed by 1 base and 4 bases, with 12 bases remaining between them. Germline CDR1 SGHRS, CDR2 YFSETQ. CDR3 sequence reads: CASSLTGPAYNEQFF. For the CDR3, the DNA is TGCGCCAGCAGCTTGACGGGGCCCGCTTACAATGAGCAGTTCTTC.